One sample yielded the 5 T cell receptor beta chains listed below, sequenced in a study of T cell repertoires in cytomegalovirus infection. TCRdb ran MiXCR on the reads and lists one entry per CDR3 protein. The data show around 430,000 distinct CDR3 sequences, approximately 42% seen once. These TCRs' antigens remain unknown. The sample was cultured PBMCs, taken from culture after CMV antigen stimulation. The receptors here all came from a human donor in good health (CMV status not recorded). Some clones in this sample may be carry-over from other donors' samples.

There are many counts of this clonotype. The chain is built from TRBV7-2 and TRBJ1-2; TRBD1 matches 9 bases. V trimming: 6 bases; J trimming: 4 bases; junction bases outside the gene matches: 6. The germline V gene has CDR1 SGHTA and CDR2 FQGNSA. The CDR3 sequence is 14 residues long. The DNA for the CDR3 is TGTGCCAGCAGTTACAGGGGGCCGGTCTATGGCTACACCTTC. It yields the protein CASSYRGPVYGYTF.

This chain connects TRBV12-3 or TRBV12-4 to TRBJ2-5; 7 bases fit TRBD2. Unmatched junction bases numbered 8, after V lost 1 base and J lost 9 bases. This CDR3 is built from 14 residues. The CDR3 is CASSLGDGGGAQYF. The CDR3 DNA reads as TGTGCCAGCAGTTTAGGCGACGGGGGAGGGGCCCAGTACTTC.

This chain joins TRBV20-1 and TRBJ1-2; 7 bases fit TRBD1. Germline assignment: CDR1 DFQATT and CDR2 SNEGSKA (reference sequence). Trimming took 0 bases from V and 4 from J; bases not matched to a gene: 2. The CDR3 runs to 13 residues. CDR3 region: CSAREGTVYGYTF. CDR3 nucleotide sequence: TGCAGTGCTAGAGAGGGGACAGTCTATGGCTACACCTTC.

This chain uses TRBV7-2 with TRBJ1-1; possibly TRBD1 for D (6 bases). The CDR3 has 17 residues. Trimming shortened V by 5 bases and J by 10 bases, and 29 bases separated the two germline ends. Germline V gene lookup returns CDR1 SGHTA and CDR2 FQGNSA. The DNA of the CDR3 is TGTGCCAGCAGCCCGACGGGGGGCGGACCAGCCTTTCGTTCAGCTTTCTTT. It yields the protein CASSPTGGGPAFRSAFF.

V gene TRBV6-1 combines with J gene TRBJ2-3; weak D call: TRBD1 (5 bases). The CDR3 is 13 residues long. The V end lost 1 base, the J end lost 5 bases, and 7 bases lay between the germline ends. CDR1 is MNHNS, CDR2 SASEGT, per germline. The CDR3 spells CASSEVGVDTQYF. In nucleotides, the CDR3 is TGTGCCAGCAGTGAAGTAGGGGTAGATACGCAGTATTTT.